This TCR beta chain was recorded in a study of blood T cell repertoires in COVID-19. Profiling relied on immunoSEQ multiplex PCR, and the TCRdb table lists in-frame clones only, not all of them. Of around 140,000 clones in the sample, roughly nine tenths were seen once. This clone was observed a few times. The CDR3 extends over 12 amino acids. The germline gives CDR1 SEHNR, CDR2 FQNEAQ (reference sequence). V was trimmed by 3 bases and J by 8 bases, leaving 10 bases between them. The Seattle patients joined while their infection was active and were tracked longitudinally afterward. J is TRBJ1-1 and V is TRBV7-9; D remains unclear. This TCR was recovered from a man younger than 30 with COVID-19, enrolled during active disease. Input material: peripheral blood. In nucleotides, the CDR3 is TGTGCCAGCAGCTTTACCGGGGTAGAAGCTTTCTTT. It encodes CASSFTGVEAFF.